A single sample gave rise to the 26 T cell receptor beta chains below, sequenced in a study of blood T cell repertoires in COVID-19. Sequencing used immunoSEQ multiplex PCR; TCRdb keeps in-frame clones, though not all of them. Here the sample spans roughly 100,000 clones, roughly 84% being singletons. Sequenced sample: peripheral blood. The receptors were gathered from a human donor in a cohort sampled during active or convalescent COVID-19.

The genes are TRBV9 and TRBJ1-4; 9 nucleotides align to TRBD1. There are 14 residues in the CDR3. With 3 bases clipped from V and 6 bases from J, the junction kept 3 bases outside the gene matches. The germline gives CDR1 SGDLS, CDR2 YYNGEE. The CDR3 spells CASSETGGYEKLFF. Here the CDR3 DNA reads TGTGCCAGCAGCGAAACAGGGGGCTATGAAAAACTGTTTTTT.

This clone has only one observation. The J gene is TRBJ1-1, the V gene TRBV6-5, with a possible D match to TRBD1 (6 bases). Trimming took 6 bases from V and 0 from J, leaving 11 bases between them. The CDR3 sequence is 14 residues long. Germline V gene lookup returns CDR1 MNHEY and CDR2 SVGAGI. CDR3 sequence (DNA): TGTGCCAGCAGCTTTACAGGGCTGAACACTGAAGCTTTCTTT. Its protein is CASSFTGLNTEAFF.

The chain has TRBV15 and TRBJ1-2; 10 positions agree with TRBD1. This CDR3 spans 14 amino acids. CDR1 is LNHNV and CDR2 is YYDKDF in the germline V gene (reference sequence). Unmatched junction bases numbered 7, after V lost 4 bases and J lost 8 bases. The CDR3 coding sequence is TGTGCCACCAGCATTTCCGGGACAGGGGTCGGCTACACCTTC. This sequence encodes CATSISGTGVGYTF.

The chain is built from TRBV7-2 and TRBJ1-5; weak D call: TRBD1 (5 bases). This CDR3 spans 18 amino acids. Germline V CDR1 and CDR2: SGHTA, FQGNSA. V was pared by 1 base and J by 0 bases, with 16 bases between. CDR3 loop: CASSLGPGGTFSNQPQHF. For the CDR3, the DNA is TGTGCCAGCAGCTTAGGTCCCGGCGGGACTTTTAGCAATCAGCCCCAGCATTTT.

J is TRBJ2-3 and V is TRBV18; TRBD2 matches at 8 bases. After removal of 5 bases from V and 2 bases from J, the junction contained 6 bases not matched to a gene. This CDR3 is 15 amino acids long. Germline V gene lookup returns CDR1 KGHSH and CDR2 LQKENI. In nucleotides, the CDR3 is TGTGCCAGCTCATCCTTAGCGGGGCTCACAGATACGCAGTATTTT. Amino acid sequence: CASSSLAGLTDTQYF.

CDR3 in DNA: TGTGCCAGCAGCTTGCGGGGGGGTGACACCGGGGAGCTGTTTTTT. Protein product: CASSLRGGDTGELFF. The V and J genes are TRBV5-8 and TRBJ2-2; 8 bases agree with TRBD2. The J segment lost 3 bases and the V segment lost 1 base, leaving 2 bases of the junction unmatched. Per the germline V gene, CDR1 is SGHTS and CDR2 is YDEGEE. CDR3 length: 15 amino acids. Supplemented by reference TRBV5-8 and TRBJ2-2, the full variable domain reads EAGVTQSPTHLIKTRGQQATLRCSPISGHTSVYWYQQALGLGLQFLLWYDEGEERNRGNFPPRFSGRQFPNYSSELNVNALELEDSALYLCASSLRGGDTGELFFGEGSRLTVL.

About this clone: Other DNA variants within this sample encode the same CDR3. The gene calls are TRBV19 and TRBJ1-2; 8 bases fit TRBD1. The CDR3 covers 14 residues. Germline V CDR1 and CDR2: LNHDA, SQIVND (reference sequence). V dropped 3 bases and J dropped 4; count of bases not matched to a gene: 4. The CDR3 is CASSIGTGPYGYTF. The CDR3 bases are TGTGCCAGTAGTATCGGGACAGGTCCCTATGGCTACACCTTC. The variable domain in full, completed from reference TRBV19 and TRBJ1-2, reads DGGITQSPKYLFRKEGQNVTLSCEQNLNHDAMYWYRQDPGQGLRLIYYSQIVNDFQKGDIAEGYSVSREKKESFPLTVTSAQKNPTAFYLCASSIGTGPYGYTFGSGTRLTVV.

The chain recombines TRBV6-5 with TRBJ2-5, with TRBD2 matching over 12 bases. From germline, CDR1 is MNHEY and CDR2 SVGAGI. The CDR3 totals 15 residues. The trim removed 5 bases at V and 5 bases at J, leaving 6 bases unmatched. CDR3 residues: CASSPLAGGGETQYF. The DNA for the CDR3 is TGTGCCAGCAGTCCACTAGCGGGGGGCGGGGAGACCCAGTACTTC.

In this sample, this clone turned up a few times. This chain joins TRBV4-1 and TRBJ2-7; 7 bases line up with TRBD2. The trim removed 4 bases at V and 6 bases at J, leaving 12 bases unmatched. Germline loops: CDR1 MGHRA, CDR2 YSYEKL. The CDR3 has 15 residues. As DNA, the CDR3 is TGCGCCAGCAGCCCACGCGGGGGAGGGTCTTCCGAGCAGTACTTC. This sequence encodes CASSPRGGGSSEQYF.

The chain links TRBV11-2 to TRBJ1-5; D is perhaps TRBD1 (5 bases). CDR3 size: 15 residues. Trimming removed 0 bases at V and 6 bases at J, with 12 bases between. Looked up from germline, CDR1 is SGHAT and CDR2 is FQNNGV. The CDR3, as DNA: TGTGCCAGCAGCTTAGACATGGGGCTGGGTCAGCCCCAGCATTTT. Its translation is CASSLDMGLGQPQHF. Complete variable domain (other parts from reference TRBV11-2 and TRBJ1-5): EAGVAQSPRYKIIEKRQSVAFWCNPISGHATLYWYQQILGQGPKLLIQFQNNGVVDDSQLPKDRFSAERLKGVDSTLKIQPAKLEDSAVYLCASSLDMGLGQPQHFGDGTRLSIL.

This clone was recorded a few times. CDR3 sequence (DNA): TGTGCCAGTAGTAGCCCTACAGGGATCTATGGCTACACCTTC. It yields the protein CASSSPTGIYGYTF. The chain has TRBV19 and TRBJ1-2, with a tentative D call TRBD1 (6 bases). CDR3 length equals 14 residues. V dropped 4 bases and J dropped 4 bases, with 13 bases sitting between them. CDR1 and CDR2 from the germline V gene are LNHDA and SQIVND (reference sequence).

J is TRBJ1-2 and V is TRBV6-2 or TRBV6-3; 7 positions agree with TRBD1. J lost 4 bases, V lost 0 bases, and 2 bases had no gene match. CDR3 length: 14 amino acids. Germline-derived CDR1 and CDR2 are MNHEY and SVGEGT. The CDR3 here is CASSYSNRGYGYTF. CDR3 sequence (DNA): TGTGCCAGCAGTTACTCGAACAGGGGCTATGGCTACACCTTC.

This clone was observed a single time. V and J are TRBV19 and TRBJ2-1; D remains ambiguous. The CDR3 contains 14 residues. CDR1 is LNHDA, CDR2 SQIVND, per germline (reference sequence). Trimming took 3 bases from V and 9 from J, leaving 15 bases between them. The CDR3 sequence is CASSIKPNRVEQFF. The CDR3 bases are TGTGCCAGTAGTATCAAACCAAATCGGGTTGAGCAGTTCTTC.

The chain recombines TRBV4-2 with TRBJ1-4, with TRBD1 as a possible D gene (6 bases). This CDR3 region has 17 residues. V lost 1 base to trimming and J lost 2 bases, with 14 bases between them. The germline V gene encodes CDR1 LGHNA and CDR2 YNFKEQ. CDR3: CASSQAGGAGTNEKLFF. CDR3 sequence (DNA): TGTGCCAGCAGCCAAGCTGGGGGCGCCGGGACTAATGAAAAACTGTTTTTT.

V usage is TRBV28 and J usage is TRBJ1-4; tentative D call: TRBD1 (6 bases). Looked up from germline, CDR1 is MDHEN and CDR2 is SYDVKM. CDR3 length equals 16 residues. V was clipped by 5 bases and J by 3 bases, with 16 bases between them. CDR3 in amino acids: CASSHPHRAANEKLFF. In DNA, the CDR3 is TGTGCCAGCAGTCACCCTCACAGGGCGGCTAATGAAAAACTGTTTTTT.

For the CDR3, the DNA is TGTGCCAGTAGTATAGCCGGGACAGGGGATCAGCCCCAGCATTTT. Its protein is CASSIAGTGDQPQHF. The gene calls are TRBV19 and TRBJ1-5, with 10 bases lining up with TRBD1. The germline gives CDR1 LNHDA, CDR2 SQIVND (reference sequence). The CDR3 sequence is 15 residues long. J gave up 5 bases and V 1 base, and 2 bases lay outside the gene matches.

This chain uses TRBV18 with TRBJ2-7; 11 nucleotides agree with TRBD1. Germline CDR1 KGHSH, CDR2 LQKENI. This CDR3 comprises 18 residues. The junction had 15 bases not matched to a gene; V was cut back by 6 bases and J by 2 bases. The CDR3 DNA reads TGTGCCAGCTCCCGCGGACAGGGGGCCTCCCCTCGAACCTACGAGCAGTACTTC. Translation gives CASSRGQGASPRTYEQYF.

This clone was observed a handful of times. The chain combines TRBV7-9 with TRBJ1-1; 8 nucleotides match TRBD1. Per the germline V gene, CDR1 is SEHNR and CDR2 is FQNEAQ (reference sequence). The junction had 11 bases not matched to a gene; V was cut back by 4 bases and J by 10 bases. The CDR3 spans 14 residues. The chain's CDR3 is CASSSPGQVSSAFF. In DNA, the CDR3 is TGTGCCAGCAGCTCCCCGGGACAGGTTAGTTCAGCTTTCTTT.

For this clone: Sequence at one end of the junction differs from germline and may be a read error. The rearrangement links TRBV7-7 to TRBJ2-3; 9 bases map to TRBD1. CDR3 length: 14 residues. CDR1 is SSHAT, CDR2 FNYEAQ, per germline (reference sequence). CDR3 nucleotides: TGTGCTAGCAGCTCGGGACAGGGTCGAGATACGCAGTATTTT. Translation gives CASSSGQGRDTQYF. Using reference TRBV7-7 and TRBJ2-3 for the parts outside the CDR3, the full variable domain is GAGVSQSPRYKVTKRGQDVTLRCDPISSHATLYWYQQALGQGPEFLTYFNYEAQPDKSGLPSDRFSAERPEGSISTLTIQRTEQRDSAMYRCASSSGQGRDTQYFGPGTRLTVL.

The V gene is TRBV4-3, the J gene TRBJ2-1, with D possibly being TRBD2 (6 bases). The germline V gene encodes CDR1 LGHNA and CDR2 YSLEER. V lost 1 base and J 5 bases, leaving 12 bases between the germline ends. The CDR3 is 15 amino acids. The CDR3: CASSQGYAGNNEQFF. CDR3 coding DNA: TGCGCCAGCAGCCAAGGTTACGCGGGAAACAATGAGCAGTTCTTC.

CDR3 amino acids: CASSQPGCFHAYEQYF. In DNA, the CDR3 is TGCGCCAGCAGCCAACCCGGTTGCTTCCACGCCTACGAGCAGTACTTC. This chain links TRBV4-3 with TRBJ2-7; D uncertain. V lost 2 bases and J lost 2, with 16 bases in between. Germline loops: CDR1 LGHNA, CDR2 YSLEER. The CDR3 is 16 amino acids.

The chain joins TRBV28 to TRBJ2-1; 11 bases fit TRBD2. V lost 6 bases, J lost 0 bases, and 4 bases stayed unmatched. Germline V gene data show CDR1 as MDHEN and CDR2 as SYDVKM. CDR3 size: 16 residues. For the CDR3, the DNA is TGTGCCAGCAGGACTAGCGGGGAGAGCTCCTACAATGAGCAGTTCTTC. Its translation: CASRTSGESSYNEQFF.

Here the CDR3 reads CASSPHRSEQYF. DNA of the CDR3: TGTGCCAGCAGTCCTCACAGGAGCGAGCAGTACTTC. The chain has TRBV6-5 and TRBJ2-7; the D gene is possibly TRBD1 (5 bases). V was shortened by 5 bases and J by 6 bases, with 11 bases between the two germline ends. Germline loops: CDR1 MNHEY, CDR2 SVGAGI. CDR3 length: 12 amino acids.

In this sample, this clone turned up once. The chain links TRBV6-2 or TRBV6-3 to TRBJ2-7; no definite D call. CDR1 is MNHEY and CDR2 is SVGEGT in the germline V gene. This CDR3 contains 12 residues. Trimming left V 4 bases short and J 3 bases short, with 7 bases between. The CDR3 sequence is CASSFPSYEQYF. CDR3 DNA: TGTGCCAGCAGTTTCCCGAGCTACGAGCAGTACTTC.

The chain has TRBV19 and TRBJ2-3, with TRBD2 identical over 8 bases. J lost 3 bases, V lost 7 bases, and 6 bases had no gene match. The CDR3 runs 14 residues. The germline CDR1 and CDR2 sequences are LNHDA and SQIVND (reference sequence). In nucleotides, the CDR3 is TGTGCCAGTATGGCGGGACTAGATACAGATACGCAGTATTTT. Its protein is CASMAGLDTDTQYF.

The genes are TRBV11-3 and TRBJ1-1; TRBD1 matches 7 bases. The CDR3 is made up of 14 amino acids. Germline loops: CDR1 SGHNT, CDR2 YENEEA. With V trimmed by 5 bases and J by 4 bases, 7 bases remained unmatched. CDR3 bases: TGTGCCAGCAGCCTAAGACAGGGCGGCACTGAAGCTTTCTTT. Translated: CASSLRQGGTEAFF.